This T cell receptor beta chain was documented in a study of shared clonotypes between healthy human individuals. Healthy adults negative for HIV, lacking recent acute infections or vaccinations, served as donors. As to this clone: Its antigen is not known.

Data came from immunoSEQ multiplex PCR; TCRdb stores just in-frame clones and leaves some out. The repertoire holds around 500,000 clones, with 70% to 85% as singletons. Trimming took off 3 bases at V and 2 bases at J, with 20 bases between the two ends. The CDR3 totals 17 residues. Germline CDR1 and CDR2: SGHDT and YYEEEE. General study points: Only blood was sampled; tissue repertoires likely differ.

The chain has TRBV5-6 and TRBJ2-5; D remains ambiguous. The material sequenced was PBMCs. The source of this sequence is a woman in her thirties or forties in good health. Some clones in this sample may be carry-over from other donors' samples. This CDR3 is CASSSGLASIRQETQYF. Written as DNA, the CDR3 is TGTGCCAGCAGCTCGGGTTTGGCATCGATTCGGCAAGAGACCCAGTACTTC.